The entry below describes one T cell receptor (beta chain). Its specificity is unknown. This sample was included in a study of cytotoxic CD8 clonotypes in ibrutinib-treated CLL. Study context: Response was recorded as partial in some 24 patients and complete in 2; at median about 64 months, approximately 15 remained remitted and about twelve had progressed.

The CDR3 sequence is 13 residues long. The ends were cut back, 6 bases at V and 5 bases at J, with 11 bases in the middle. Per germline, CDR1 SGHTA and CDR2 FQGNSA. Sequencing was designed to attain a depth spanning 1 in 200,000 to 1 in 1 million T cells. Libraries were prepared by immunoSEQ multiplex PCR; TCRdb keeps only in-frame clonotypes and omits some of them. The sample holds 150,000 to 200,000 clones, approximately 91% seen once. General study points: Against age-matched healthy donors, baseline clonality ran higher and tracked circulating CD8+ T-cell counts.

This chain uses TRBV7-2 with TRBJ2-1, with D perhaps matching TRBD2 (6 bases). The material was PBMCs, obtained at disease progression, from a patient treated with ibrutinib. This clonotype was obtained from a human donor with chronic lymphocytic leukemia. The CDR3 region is CASSPTRNNEQFF. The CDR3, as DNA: TGTGCCAGCAGTCCGACTAGGAACAATGAGCAGTTCTTC.